This T cell receptor (beta chain) was identified during a study of cytomegalovirus exposure and HLA in healthy donors. Study findings and constraints: Some TCR beta chains (approximately 180 of them) were listed as cytomegalovirus-associated.

Notes on this clone: Its antigen is unknown.

Only in-frame clones appear in the TCRdb table, and some are missing; sequencing was by immunoSEQ multiplex PCR. The table lists about 130,000 clones, over 85% of them singletons, with around 3.4% in the top ten. Per the germline V gene, CDR1 is MNHEY and CDR2 is SMNVEV (reference sequence). Trimming shortened V by 5 bases and J by 0 bases, and 7 bases separated the two germline ends. CDR3 size: 13 residues. The TCR comes from a man aged 30-40 years in good health and CMV-seronegative. Sequencing was performed on PBMCs. The gene calls are TRBV27 and TRBJ1-1; D not certain. CDR3 amino acids: CASSLSMNTEAFF. The CDR3, as DNA: TGTGCCAGCAGTCTAAGCATGAACACTGAAGCTTTCTTT.